A single sample is the source of the 3 T cell receptor beta chains below, sequenced in a study of T-cell memory formation after mild COVID-19. One entry per CDR3 protein results from TCRdb running MiXCR on the 5' RACE reads. This table holds more than 200,000 distinct CDR3 sequences, roughly 15% found once. The sample comprised PBMCs or a T cell subset sorted from them (not recorded which). The origin of the receptors is a man younger than 35 who had mild COVID-19 (a few samples of this study predate the infection). Cell type and time point are not known.

The chain recombines TRBV30 with TRBJ1-5; D uncertain. Trimming removed 0 bases from V and 6 bases from J, with 12 bases in between. The CDR3 runs 14 residues. Germline V gene lookup returns CDR1 GTSNPN and CDR2 SVGIG (reference sequence). CDR3 sequence (DNA): TGTGCCTGGAGTGTATTTGGGGTTGGTCAGCCCCAGCATTTT. Translated: CAWSVFGVGQPQHF.

This sequence joins TRBV4-2 and TRBJ2-3; perhaps TRBD2 as D (6 bases). Per germline, CDR1 LGHNA and CDR2 YNFKEQ. Trimming removed 0 bases at V and 13 bases at J, with 17 bases between. The CDR3 loop spans 14 amino acids. This CDR3 is CASSQDSGTPREYF. CDR3 bases: TGTGCCAGCAGCCAAGATAGCGGCACCCCTAGGGAGTATTTT.

CDR3 sequence: CASRTTDYNSPLHF. CDR3 coding DNA: TGCGCCAGCAGGACGACAGACTATAATTCACCCCTCCACTTT. The chain uses TRBV5-1 and TRBJ1-6; D is possibly TRBD1 (5 bases). This CDR3 contains 14 residues. Trimming removed 5 bases at V and 3 bases at J, with 9 bases between. Looked up from germline, CDR1 is SGHRS and CDR2 is YFSETQ.